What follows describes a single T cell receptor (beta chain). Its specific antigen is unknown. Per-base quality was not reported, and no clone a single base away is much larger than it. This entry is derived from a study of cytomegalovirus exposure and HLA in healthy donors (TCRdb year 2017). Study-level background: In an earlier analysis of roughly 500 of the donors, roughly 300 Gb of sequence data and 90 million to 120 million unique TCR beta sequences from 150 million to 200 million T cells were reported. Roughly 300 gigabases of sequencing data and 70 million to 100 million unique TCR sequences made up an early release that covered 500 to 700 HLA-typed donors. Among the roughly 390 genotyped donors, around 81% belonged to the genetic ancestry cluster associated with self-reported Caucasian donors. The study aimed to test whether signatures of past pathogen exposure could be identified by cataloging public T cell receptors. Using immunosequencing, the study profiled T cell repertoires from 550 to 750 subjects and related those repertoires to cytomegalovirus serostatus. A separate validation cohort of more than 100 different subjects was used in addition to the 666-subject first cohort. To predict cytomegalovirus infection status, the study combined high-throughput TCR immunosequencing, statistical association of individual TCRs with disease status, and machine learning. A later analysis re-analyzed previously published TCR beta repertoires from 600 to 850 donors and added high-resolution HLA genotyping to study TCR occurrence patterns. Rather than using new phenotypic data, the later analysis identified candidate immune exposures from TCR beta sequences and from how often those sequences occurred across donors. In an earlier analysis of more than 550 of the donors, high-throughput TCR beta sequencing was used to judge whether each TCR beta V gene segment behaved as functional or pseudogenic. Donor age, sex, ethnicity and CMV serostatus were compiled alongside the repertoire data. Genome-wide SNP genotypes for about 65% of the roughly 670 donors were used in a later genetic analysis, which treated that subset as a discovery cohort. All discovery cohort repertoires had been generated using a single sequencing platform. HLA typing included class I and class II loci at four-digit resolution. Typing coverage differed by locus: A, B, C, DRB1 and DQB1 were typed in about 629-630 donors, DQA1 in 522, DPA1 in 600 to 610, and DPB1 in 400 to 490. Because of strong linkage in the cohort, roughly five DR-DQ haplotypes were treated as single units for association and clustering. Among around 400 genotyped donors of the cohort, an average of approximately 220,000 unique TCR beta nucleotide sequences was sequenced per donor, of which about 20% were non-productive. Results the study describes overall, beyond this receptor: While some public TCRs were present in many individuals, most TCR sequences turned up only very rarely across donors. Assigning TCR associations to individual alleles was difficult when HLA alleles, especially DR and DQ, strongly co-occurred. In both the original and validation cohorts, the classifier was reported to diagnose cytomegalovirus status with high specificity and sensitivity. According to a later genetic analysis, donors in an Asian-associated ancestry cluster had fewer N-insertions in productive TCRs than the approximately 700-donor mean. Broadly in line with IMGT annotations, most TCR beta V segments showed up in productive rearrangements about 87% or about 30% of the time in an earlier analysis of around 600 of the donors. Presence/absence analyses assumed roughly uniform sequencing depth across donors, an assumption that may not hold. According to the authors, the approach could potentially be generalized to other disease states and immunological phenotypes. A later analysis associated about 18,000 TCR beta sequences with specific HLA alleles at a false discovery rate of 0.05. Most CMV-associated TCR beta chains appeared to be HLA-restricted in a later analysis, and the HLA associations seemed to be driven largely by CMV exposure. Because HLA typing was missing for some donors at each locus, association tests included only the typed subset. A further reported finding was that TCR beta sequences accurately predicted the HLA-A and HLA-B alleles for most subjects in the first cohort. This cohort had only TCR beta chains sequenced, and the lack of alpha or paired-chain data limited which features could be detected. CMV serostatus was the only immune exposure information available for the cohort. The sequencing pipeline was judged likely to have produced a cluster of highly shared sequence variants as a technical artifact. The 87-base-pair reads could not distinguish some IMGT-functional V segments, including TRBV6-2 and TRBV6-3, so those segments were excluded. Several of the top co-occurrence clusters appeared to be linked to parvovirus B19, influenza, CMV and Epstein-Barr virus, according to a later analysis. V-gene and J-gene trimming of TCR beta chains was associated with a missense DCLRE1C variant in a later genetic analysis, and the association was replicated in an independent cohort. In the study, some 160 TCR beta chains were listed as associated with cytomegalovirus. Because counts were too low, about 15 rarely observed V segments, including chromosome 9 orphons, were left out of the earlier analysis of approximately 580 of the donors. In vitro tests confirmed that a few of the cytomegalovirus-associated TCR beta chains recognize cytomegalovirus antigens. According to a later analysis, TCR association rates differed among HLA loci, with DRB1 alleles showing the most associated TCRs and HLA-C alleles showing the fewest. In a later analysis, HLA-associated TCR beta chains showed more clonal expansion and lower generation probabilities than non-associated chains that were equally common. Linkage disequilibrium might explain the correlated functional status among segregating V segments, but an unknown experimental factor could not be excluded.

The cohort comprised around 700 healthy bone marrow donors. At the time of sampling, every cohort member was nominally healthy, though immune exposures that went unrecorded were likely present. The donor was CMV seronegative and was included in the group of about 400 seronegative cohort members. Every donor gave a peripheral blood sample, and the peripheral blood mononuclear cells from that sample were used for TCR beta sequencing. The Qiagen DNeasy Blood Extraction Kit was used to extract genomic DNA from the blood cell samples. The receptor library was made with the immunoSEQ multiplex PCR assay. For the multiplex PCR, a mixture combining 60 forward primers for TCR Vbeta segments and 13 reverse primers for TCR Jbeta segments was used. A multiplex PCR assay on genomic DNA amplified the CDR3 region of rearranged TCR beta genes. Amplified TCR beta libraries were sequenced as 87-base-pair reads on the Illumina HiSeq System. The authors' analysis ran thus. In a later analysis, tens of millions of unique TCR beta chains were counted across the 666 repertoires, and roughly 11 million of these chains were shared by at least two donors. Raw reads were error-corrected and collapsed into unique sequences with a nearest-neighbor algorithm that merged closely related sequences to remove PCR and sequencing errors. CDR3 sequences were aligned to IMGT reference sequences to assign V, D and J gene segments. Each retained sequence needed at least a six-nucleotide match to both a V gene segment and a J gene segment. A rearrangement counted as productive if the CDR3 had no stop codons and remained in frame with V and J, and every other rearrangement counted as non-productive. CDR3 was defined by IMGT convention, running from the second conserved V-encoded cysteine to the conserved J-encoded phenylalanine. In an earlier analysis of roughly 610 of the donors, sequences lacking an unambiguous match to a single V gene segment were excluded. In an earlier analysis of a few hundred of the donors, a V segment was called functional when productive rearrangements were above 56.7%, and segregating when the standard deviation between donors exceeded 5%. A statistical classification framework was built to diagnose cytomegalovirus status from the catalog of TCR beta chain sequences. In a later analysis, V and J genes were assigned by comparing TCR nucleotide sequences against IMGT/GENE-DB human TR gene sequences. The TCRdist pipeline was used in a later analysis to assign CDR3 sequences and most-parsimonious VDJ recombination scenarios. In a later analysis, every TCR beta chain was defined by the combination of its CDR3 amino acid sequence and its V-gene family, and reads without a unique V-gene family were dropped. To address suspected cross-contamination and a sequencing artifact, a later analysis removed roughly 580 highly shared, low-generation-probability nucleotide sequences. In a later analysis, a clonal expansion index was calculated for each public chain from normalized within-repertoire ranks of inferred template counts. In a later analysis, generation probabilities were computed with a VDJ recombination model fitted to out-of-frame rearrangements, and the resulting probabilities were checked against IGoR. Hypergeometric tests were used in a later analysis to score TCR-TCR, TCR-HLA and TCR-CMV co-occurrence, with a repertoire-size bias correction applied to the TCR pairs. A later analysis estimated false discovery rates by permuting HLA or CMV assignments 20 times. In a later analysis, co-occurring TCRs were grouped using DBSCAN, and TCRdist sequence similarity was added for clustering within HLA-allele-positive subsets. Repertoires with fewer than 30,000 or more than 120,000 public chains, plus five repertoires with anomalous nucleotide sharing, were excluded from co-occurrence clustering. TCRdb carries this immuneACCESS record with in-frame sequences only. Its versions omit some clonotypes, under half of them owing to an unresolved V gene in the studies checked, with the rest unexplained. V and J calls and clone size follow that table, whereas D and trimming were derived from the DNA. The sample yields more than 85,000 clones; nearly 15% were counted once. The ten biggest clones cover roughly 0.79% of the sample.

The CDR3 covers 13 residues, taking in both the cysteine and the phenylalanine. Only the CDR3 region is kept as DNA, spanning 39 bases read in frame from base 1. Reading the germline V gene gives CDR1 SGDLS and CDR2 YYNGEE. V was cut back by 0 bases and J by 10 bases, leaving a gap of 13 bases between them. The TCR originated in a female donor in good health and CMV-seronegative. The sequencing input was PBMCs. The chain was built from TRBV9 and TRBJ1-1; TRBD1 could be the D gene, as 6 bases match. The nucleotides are TGTGCCAGCAGCGTAGTGGCAGGGGAGGGAGCTTTCTTT. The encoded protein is CASSVVAGEGAFF.